This T cell receptor (beta chain) appears in the sequencing data of a study of shared clonotypes between healthy human individuals. Broader study findings: Genetic and exposure-history diversity was limited by the few donors.

Sorted-subset replicate PCR reactions were performed with about 200 ng DNA, corresponding to some 32,000 T cell genomes. In the authors' workflow: ImmunoSEQ supplied junction-only sequences lacking quality scores, so filtering was different. Profiled with immunoSEQ multiplex PCR; TCRdb holds only in-frame clones, not every one. V and J calls and clone size are copied from that table; D and trimming were computed from the DNA. The table has around 650,000 clones, roughly 96% seen once. Terminally differentiated effector memory CD45RA+ cells were excluded by CCR7 positive selection of CD45RO-negative cells. The CDR3 is 11 amino acids. Germline V lookup: CDR1 SGHDT, CDR2 YYEEEE. Turning to this clone: Antigen specificity is unknown. A much larger clonotype is one base distant, so this may be a read error.

Sequencing was done on a sample of naive CD8+ T cells sorted from blood. The rearrangement links TRBV5-6 to TRBJ2-5; no firm D call. The DNA end is a closer match to TRBJ2-7, so the J assignment may be wrong. The source is a woman between 25 and 40 years old in good health. The CDR3 here is CASSSSYEQYF. Here the CDR3 DNA reads TGTGCCAGCAGCTCCTCCTACGAGCAGTACTTC.